This T cell receptor (beta chain) emerged from a study of radiotherapy plus CTLA-4 blockade in lung cancer. Findings of the study overall: In blood, early T cell clone dynamics reportedly predicted response best, together with interferon-beta.

The method was immunoSEQ multiplex PCR; TCRdb's version includes in-frame clones alone and lacks a portion of them. The sample has about 91,000 clones, approximately 79% seen once. Regarding this clone: Its matching antigen is unknown.

The sequence came from a human donor with non-small cell lung cancer that progressed on radiotherapy plus ipilimumab. The sequenced sample was peripheral blood, obtained from a patient treated with radiotherapy plus ipilimumab.

The CDR3: CASSEVVTASEQFF. The CDR3 region has the DNA TGTGCCAGCAGTGAAGTTGTGACGGCCAGTGAGCAGTTCTTC. The rearrangement links TRBV6-1 to TRBJ2-1; D uncertain. The germline V and J ends were trimmed by 1 base and 9 bases, with 13 bases remaining between them. This CDR3 is built from 14 residues. From germline, CDR1 is MNHNS and CDR2 SASEGT.